What follows are 21 T cell receptor beta chains derived from one specimen sequenced in a study of T cells in Graves' hyperthyroidism and ophthalmopathy. RNA transcripts yielded amplified TCR beta CDR3 regions. TCR CDR3 underwent first-round RT-PCR with the HTBI primer set. TCRdb processed the multiplex PCR reads anew with MiXCR; each CDR3 protein has one entry. The table has around 600,000 distinct CDR3 sequences, around 15% seen once. Material: blood. All receptors come from a woman aged 50 to 60 with Graves' ophthalmopathy.

This clonotype was detected a few times. The genes are TRBV20-1 and TRBJ1-5, with D tentatively TRBD1 (6 bases). The CDR3 has 16 amino acids. CDR1 and CDR2 (germline): DFQATT, SNEGSKA (reference sequence). V was clipped by 1 base and J by 5 bases, with 18 bases between them. The CDR3 region has the DNA TGCAGTGCTAGAGGGGCCGGGGGGCGGGGGGATCAGCCCCAGCATTTT. Translation gives CSARGAGGRGDQPQHF.

There are many counts of this clonotype. The chain couples TRBV28 to TRBJ2-1; TRBD1 or TRBD2 may be the D gene (5 bases each). Germline assignment: CDR1 MDHEN and CDR2 SYDVKM. V was cut by 3 bases and J by 5 bases, with 11 bases left in between. The CDR3 sequence is 14 residues long. This CDR3 reads CASSFRDDHNEQFF. In nucleotides, the CDR3 is TGTGCCAGCAGTTTCCGGGACGATCACAATGAGCAGTTCTTC.

The gene calls are TRBV5-8 and TRBJ2-7; 12 positions agree with TRBD2. Germline V lookup: CDR1 SGHTS, CDR2 YDEGEE. After removal of 6 bases from V and 3 bases from J, the junction contained 1 base not matched to a gene. CDR3 length: 13 residues. The CDR3: CASMTSGSYEQYF. The CDR3 nucleotides read TGTGCCAGCATGACTAGCGGGAGCTACGAGCAGTACTTC.

The genes are TRBV4-1 and TRBJ1-2; D is ambiguous. CDR3 size: 15 residues. The germline V and J ends were trimmed by 4 bases and 4 bases, with 16 bases remaining between them. The germline V gene encodes CDR1 MGHRA and CDR2 YSYEKL. The CDR3 DNA follows: TGCGCCAGCAGCCGAACCGGTGGAGGTAGCTATGGCTACACCTTC. Translated: CASSRTGGGSYGYTF.

This clonotype was recorded at least ten times. This chain links TRBV30 with TRBJ2-3; 8 nucleotides match TRBD1. Trimming cost V 4 bases and J 1 base; bases outside gene matches: 7. The CDR3 has 15 residues. Germline assignment: CDR1 GTSNPN and CDR2 SVGIG (reference sequence). CDR3 residues: CAWITGTGRTDTQYF. CDR3 bases: TGTGCCTGGATCACCGGGACAGGCCGCACAGATACGCAGTATTTT.

The table lists this clonotype with a few counts. One end of the junction fails to match germline, which may point to a read error. The CDR3 reads CASSLGAREAFF. The CDR3 DNA sequence: TGCGCCAGCAGCTTGGGTGCCAGGGAAGCTTTCTTT. The chain uses TRBV5-5 and TRBJ1-1; D is uncertain. CDR1 is SGHKS, CDR2 YYEKEE, per germline (reference sequence). The CDR3 contains 12 residues.

The rearrangement uses TRBV12-3 or TRBV12-4 and TRBJ2-2, with TRBD1 matching 7 bases. The CDR3 loop spans 15 amino acids. V was clipped by 7 bases and J by 0 bases; unmatched bases: 5. The CDR3 loop reads CASTHDRANTGELFF. Here the CDR3 DNA reads TGTGCCAGCACCCACGACAGGGCGAACACCGGGGAGCTGTTTTTT.

This clonotype was found many times. The chain recombines TRBV10-3 with TRBJ2-7; D uncertain. With 0 bases removed from V and 4 bases from J, the gap between germline ends came to 4 bases. The CDR3 has 12 residues. Germline CDR1 ENHRY, CDR2 SYGVKD. The CDR3 spells CAISESVYEQYF. DNA of the CDR3: TGTGCCATCAGTGAGTCGGTTTACGAGCAGTACTTC.

There are many counts of this clonotype. The V and J genes are TRBV12-3 or TRBV12-4 and TRBJ1-1; TRBD1 matches 9 bases. The CDR3 runs to 14 residues. Germline trimming cut 6 bases from V and 4 bases from J; bases unmatched to any gene: 6. The CDR3 is CASSLQGAGTEAFF. The CDR3 DNA sequence: TGTGCCAGCAGCCTACAGGGGGCGGGCACTGAAGCTTTCTTT.

This clonotype was seen more than once but under ten times. This chain links TRBV28 with TRBJ2-4, with D maybe TRBD1 (7 bases). Germline lookup yields CDR1 MDHEN and CDR2 SYDVKM. CDR3 length equals 16 residues. V was cut by 6 bases and J by 7 bases, with 22 bases left in between. In DNA form, the CDR3 reads TGTGCCAGCAGCCCTCCCCTAGCGCCACAGGGGAACATTCAGTACTTC. This sequence encodes CASSPPLAPQGNIQYF.

This clonotype occurred a few times. The J gene is TRBJ1-1, the V gene TRBV3-1; tentatively, D is TRBD1 (6 bases). The length of the CDR3 is 14 residues. The V and J ends lost 2 bases and 10 bases respectively, with 17 bases between them. Per germline, CDR1 LGHDT and CDR2 YNNKEL (reference sequence). In DNA, the CDR3 is TGTGCCAGCAGCCAAAACCAGGGGCGAAGCGTAGCTTTCTTT. Amino acids: CASSQNQGRSVAFF.

This clonotype was recorded at least ten times. The CDR3 loop reads CASSLLTGRSGYTF. CDR3 nucleotide sequence: TGTGCCAGCAGCTTACTAACAGGGCGTTCTGGCTACACCTTC. The chain is built from TRBV7-2 and TRBJ1-2, with a weak D call TRBD1 (6 bases). The V and J ends lost 2 bases and 7 bases respectively, with 14 bases between them. The CDR3 is 14 amino acids. Looked up from germline, CDR1 is SGHTA and CDR2 is FQGNSA.

The table lists this clonotype with many counts. V is TRBV5-1 and J is TRBJ1-4; 7 bases fit TRBD1. V gave up 0 bases and J gave up 5 bases; unmatched junction bases: 4. The CDR3 runs 15 residues. The V gene's germline CDR1 is SGHRS and CDR2 YFSETQ. The CDR3 bases are TGCGCCAGCAGCTTGGTGGGGACAGAGAATGAAAAACTGTTTTTT. It encodes CASSLVGTENEKLFF. The variable domain in full, completed from reference TRBV5-1 and TRBJ1-4, reads KAGVTQTPRYLIKTRGQQVTLSCSPISGHRSVSWYQQTPGQGLQFLFEYFSETQRNKGNFPGRFSGRQFSNSRSEMNVSTLELGDSALYLCASSLVGTENEKLFFGSGTQLSVL.

The sample holds a few counts of this clonotype. At one end, the junction sequence differs from germline, possibly due to a read error. The chain has TRBV5-1 and TRBJ2-3; D remains ambiguous. Germline CDR1 reads SGHRS; CDR2 reads YFSETQ. The CDR3 is made up of 15 amino acids. The CDR3 nucleotides are TGCGCCAGCGGCTTGGGGTCGCAGAGCACAGATACGCAGTATTTT. The encoded protein is CASGLGSQSTDTQYF.

This clonotype has at least ten counts. CDR3 bases: TGTGCCTGGAGTGTACTAGCGGGCCCCGGGGAGCTGTTTTTT. As protein: CAWSVLAGPGELFF. This chain links TRBV30 with TRBJ2-2; 9 bases align to TRBD2. V gave up 0 bases and J gave up 6 bases; unmatched junction bases: 2. The length of the CDR3 is 14 residues. In germline, CDR1 is GTSNPN, CDR2 SVGIG (reference sequence).

The V and J genes are TRBV11-2 and TRBJ1-1; 8 positions agree with TRBD1. V was clipped by 2 bases and J by 12 bases; unmatched bases: 20. The CDR3 totals 17 residues. Germline CDR1 reads SGHAT; CDR2 reads FQNNGV. The CDR3 DNA is TGTGCCAGCAGCTTAAGACAGGGGACCGGGACCCAGGGCTTTCCTTTCTTT. It specifies CASSLRQGTGTQGFPFF.

The chain is built from TRBV13 and TRBJ1-1; D may be TRBD1 (5 bases). Trimming shortened V by 11 bases and J by 0 bases, and 19 bases separated the two germline ends. This CDR3 comprises 15 residues. In germline, CDR1 is PRHDT, CDR2 FYEKMQ (reference sequence). CDR3 nucleotide sequence: TGTGCCTCCGGGCAGGGTGGGGACTTGAACACTGAAGCTTTCTTT. This encodes CASGQGGDLNTEAFF.

The chain recombines TRBV6-2 or TRBV6-3 with TRBJ2-7; the match to TRBD2 covers 7 bases. J gave up 6 bases and V 5 bases, and 7 bases lay outside the gene matches. Germline V CDR1 and CDR2: MNHEY, SVGEGT. The CDR3 is 13 residues long. The CDR3 loop reads CASSPGLVTEQYF. The DNA of the CDR3 is TGTGCCAGCAGTCCCGGACTAGTCACCGAGCAGTACTTC.

This chain links TRBV6-1 with TRBJ1-2; no firm D call. V gave up 6 bases and J gave up 0 bases, with 11 bases separating them. Germline V CDR1 and CDR2: MNHNS, SASEGT. This CDR3 comprises 14 residues. Here the CDR3 reads CASRKPGTNYGYTF. The CDR3 bases are TGTGCCAGCAGAAAACCCGGGACTAACTATGGCTACACCTTC.

This clonotype has at least ten counts. The rearrangement uses TRBV12-3 or TRBV12-4 and TRBJ1-1; D is possibly TRBD1 (6 bases). Between the trimmed V and J ends, which lost 3 bases and 10 bases, there was a span of 12 bases. The CDR3 runs 12 residues. The CDR3 spells CASSLLGAVAFF. The CDR3 region has the DNA TGTGCCAGCAGTTTGTTGGGGGCTGTAGCTTTCTTT.

The chain has TRBV5-1 and TRBJ2-7, with D perhaps matching TRBD1 (6 bases). CDR1 SGHRS and CDR2 YFSETQ come from the germline V gene. The CDR3 contains 14 residues. Deletions cut 0 bases from V and 4 bases from J, with 11 bases between. The CDR3 DNA reads TGCGCCAGCAGCTTGGTAGGGGGTAATTACGAGCAGTACTTC. This codes for CASSLVGGNYEQYF.